This record looks at one TCR beta chain sequence and its context. No antigen is known for it. Base-call qualities are not available, and no considerably larger clone is one nucleotide away. The source of the sample is a study of post-analysis software for immune sequencing data (dated by TCRdb to 2013 to 2016). For the wider study: The recorded disease courses included relapsing-remitting, secondary progressive and progressive-relapsing multiple sclerosis, and some patients had no subtype annotation. The patient repertoires were compared against approximately eleven previously published healthy control repertoires obtained from donors aged roughly 6 to 25 years. A subset of samples was prepared in parallel using single-end sample barcoding, then pooled and co-amplified after Illumina adapter ligation.

To demonstrate the VDJtools post-analysis software, the study profiled TCR beta repertoires from the peripheral blood of about a dozen young patients with multiple sclerosis. The multiple sclerosis patients were children and adolescents ranging in age from about 6 to 17 years. Results the study describes overall, beyond this receptor: The multiple sclerosis patient group was slightly younger than the control group. Direct clustering with F measure showed strong co-clustering of samples prepared in the same batch, prompting a batch-effect correction. Multiple sclerosis patients had significantly lower normalized Chao1 diversity than controls, a result that suggests substantial peripheral T-cell clonal expansion.

Preparation of the library involved PCR. The reads were generated on an Illumina HiSeq 2500. Unique molecular identifiers were incorporated into TCR beta cDNA libraries to reduce PCR and sequencing biases. Every 1 to 10 million input T cells yielded approximately 500,000 cDNA molecules, meaning each molecule approximated one T cell. The same protocol used for the earlier healthy control dataset was applied to prepare and sequence the patient libraries. Samples belonging to the same batch were prepared together, multiplexed and sequenced on a shared HiSeq lane. Processing in the source paper ran as follows. MIGEC was used to process the raw barcoded reads, and molecular identifier groups with only a single read were discarded before consensus assembly and CDR3 extraction. Clonotype tables were post-analysed with VDJtools, normalizing diversity by down-sampling all datasets to the smallest sample size. In repertoire overlap clustering, CDR3 amino acid sequences, but not nucleotide sequences, were matched to correct batch-related cross-sample contamination. TCRdb applied fastp at Q25 and MiXCR to the public reads, then kept only in-frame beta chains. Rows are combined by CDR3 protein, so each entry shows the most common genes and DNA. TCRdb's processing, not the authors', yielded these V and J calls. This sample holds about 770,000 distinct CDR3 sequences; just over 45% were observed only once. Of the sample, roughly 4.9% is held by the ten largest clones.

Material for sequencing was blood. The TCR was taken from a girl between 10 and 17 years old with multiple sclerosis.

The DNA sequence is given as TGCGCCAGCAGCCAAGGCCGGGACCCAGGGGCCTACGAGCAGTACTTC. The resulting protein is CASSQGRDPGAYEQYF. Recombination joined TRBV4-1 with TRBJ2-7; the D gene is perhaps TRBD1, on 6 matching bases. V is reduced by 1 base and J by 2 bases, leaving a spacing of 15 bases between them. The germline V gene specifies MGHRA as CDR1 and YSYEKL as CDR2. The CDR3, cysteine through phenylalanine, is 16 amino acids long. The read is trimmed to its CDR3 DNA, 48 bases read in frame from base 1.